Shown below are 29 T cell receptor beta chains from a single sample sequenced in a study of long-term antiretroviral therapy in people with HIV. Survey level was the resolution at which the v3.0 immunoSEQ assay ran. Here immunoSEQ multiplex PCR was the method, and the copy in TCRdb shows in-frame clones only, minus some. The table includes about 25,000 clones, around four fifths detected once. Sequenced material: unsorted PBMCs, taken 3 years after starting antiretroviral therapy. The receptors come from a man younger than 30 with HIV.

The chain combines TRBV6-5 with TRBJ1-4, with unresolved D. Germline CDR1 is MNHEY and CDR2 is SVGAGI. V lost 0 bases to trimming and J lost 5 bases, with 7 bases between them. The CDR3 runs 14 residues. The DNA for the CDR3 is TGTGCCAGCAGTTACTCGGGTCAGAATGAAAAACTGTTTTTT. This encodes CASSYSGQNEKLFF.

CDR3 sequence reads: CASRGTSGATDTQYF. The CDR3 DNA reads TGTGCCAGCAGGGGGACTAGCGGGGCCACAGATACGCAGTATTTT. The V and J genes are TRBV2 and TRBJ2-3, with 13 positions matching TRBD2. This CDR3 is built from 15 residues. The J segment lost 2 bases and the V segment lost 6 bases, leaving 2 bases of the junction unmatched. Germline V gene data show CDR1 as SNHLY and CDR2 as FYNNEI.

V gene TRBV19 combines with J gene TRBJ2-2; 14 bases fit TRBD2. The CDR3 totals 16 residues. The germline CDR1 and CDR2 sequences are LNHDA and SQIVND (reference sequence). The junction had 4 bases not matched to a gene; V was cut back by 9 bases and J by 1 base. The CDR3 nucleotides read TGTGCCAGCTTCGGACTAGCGGGGGGGAACACCGGGGAGCTGTTTTTT. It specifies CASFGLAGGNTGELFF.

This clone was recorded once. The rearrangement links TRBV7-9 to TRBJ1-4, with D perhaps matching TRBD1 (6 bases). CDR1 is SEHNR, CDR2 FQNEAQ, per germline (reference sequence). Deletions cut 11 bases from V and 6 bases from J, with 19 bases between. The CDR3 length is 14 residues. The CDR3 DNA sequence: TGTGCCGTCCCTCTTGGGGCAGGGGATGAAAAACTGTTTTTT. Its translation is CAVPLGAGDEKLFF. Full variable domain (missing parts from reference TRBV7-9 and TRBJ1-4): DTGVSQNPRHKITKRGQNVTFRCDPISEHNRLYWYRQTLGQGPEFLTYFQNEAQLEKSRLLSDRFSAERPKGSFSTLEIQRTEQGDSAMYLCAVPLGAGDEKLFFGSGTQLSVL.

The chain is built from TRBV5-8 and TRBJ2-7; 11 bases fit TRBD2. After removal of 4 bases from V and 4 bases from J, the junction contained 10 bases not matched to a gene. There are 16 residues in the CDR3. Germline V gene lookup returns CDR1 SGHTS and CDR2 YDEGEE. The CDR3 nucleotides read TGTGCCAGCAGCGAGGGACTAGCGGTGATTTCATACGAGCAGTACTTC. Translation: CASSEGLAVISYEQYF.

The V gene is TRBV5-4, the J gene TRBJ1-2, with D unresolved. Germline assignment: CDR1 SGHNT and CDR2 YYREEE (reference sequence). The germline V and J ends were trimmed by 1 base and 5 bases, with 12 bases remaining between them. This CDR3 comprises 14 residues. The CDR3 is CASSLYRAPYGYTF. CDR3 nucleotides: TGTGCCAGCAGCTTGTATAGGGCTCCTTATGGCTACACCTTC.

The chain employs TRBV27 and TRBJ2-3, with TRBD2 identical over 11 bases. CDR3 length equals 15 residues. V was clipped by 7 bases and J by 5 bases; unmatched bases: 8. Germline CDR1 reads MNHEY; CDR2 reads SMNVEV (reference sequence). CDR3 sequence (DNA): TGTGCCAGCACTGTAGCGGGGGGGCCTGGAGATACGCAGTATTTT. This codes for CASTVAGGPGDTQYF.

In DNA form, the CDR3 reads TGTGCCAGCAGGAGACAGGGGGAAACCTACGAGCAGTACGTC. It translates to CASRRQGETYEQYV. This sequence joins TRBV2 and TRBJ2-7, with TRBD1 matching over 9 bases. CDR1 is SNHLY and CDR2 is FYNNEI in the germline V gene. The CDR3 is 14 amino acids. V shed 6 bases, J shed 2 bases, and the junction held 5 bases outside the gene matches.

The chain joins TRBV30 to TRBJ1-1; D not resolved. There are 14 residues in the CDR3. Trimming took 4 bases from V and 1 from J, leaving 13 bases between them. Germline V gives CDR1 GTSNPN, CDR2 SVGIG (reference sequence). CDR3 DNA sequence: TGTGCCTGGAACCCACCATGGAAGAACACTGAAGCTTTCTTT. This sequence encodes CAWNPPWKNTEAFF.

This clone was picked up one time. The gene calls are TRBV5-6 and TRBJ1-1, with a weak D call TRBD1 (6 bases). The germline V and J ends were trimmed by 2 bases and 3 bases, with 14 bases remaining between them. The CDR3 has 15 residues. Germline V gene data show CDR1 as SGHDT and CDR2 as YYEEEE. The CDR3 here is CASSLGGGRDTEAFF. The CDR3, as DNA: TGTGCCAGCAGCTTAGGGGGGGGGAGGGACACTGAAGCTTTCTTT.

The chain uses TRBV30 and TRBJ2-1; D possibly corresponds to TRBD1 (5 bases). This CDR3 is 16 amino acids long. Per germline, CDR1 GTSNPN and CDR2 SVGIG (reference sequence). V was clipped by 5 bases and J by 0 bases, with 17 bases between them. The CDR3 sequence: CAWGKGAAGSYNEQFF. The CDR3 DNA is TGTGCCTGGGGAAAAGGGGCCGCTGGCTCCTACAATGAGCAGTTCTTC.

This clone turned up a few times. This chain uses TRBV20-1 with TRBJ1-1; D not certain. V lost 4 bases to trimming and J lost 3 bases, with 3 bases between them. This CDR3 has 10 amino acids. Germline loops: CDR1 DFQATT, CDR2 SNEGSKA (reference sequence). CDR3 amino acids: CSATHTEAFF. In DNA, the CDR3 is TGCAGTGCTACCCACACTGAAGCTTTCTTT.

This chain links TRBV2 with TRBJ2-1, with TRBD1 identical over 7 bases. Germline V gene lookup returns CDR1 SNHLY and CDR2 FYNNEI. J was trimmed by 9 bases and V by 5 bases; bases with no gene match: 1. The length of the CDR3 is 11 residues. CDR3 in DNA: TGTGCCAGCAGTACAGGGGTTGAGCAGTTCTTC. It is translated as CASSTGVEQFF. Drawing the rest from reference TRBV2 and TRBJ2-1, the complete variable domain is EPEVTQTPSHQVTQMGQEVILRCVPISNHLYFYWYRQILGQKVEFLVSFYNNEISEKSEIFDDQFSVERPDGSNFTLKIRSTKLEDSAMYFCASSTGVEQFFGPGTRLTVL.

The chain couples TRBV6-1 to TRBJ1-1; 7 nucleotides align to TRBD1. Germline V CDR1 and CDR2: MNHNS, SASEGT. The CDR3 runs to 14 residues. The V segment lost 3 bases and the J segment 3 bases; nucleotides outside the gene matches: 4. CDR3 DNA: TGTGCCAGCAGTGATGGACAGGCTTACACTGAAGCTTTCTTT. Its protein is CASSDGQAYTEAFF.

The CDR3 nucleotides read TGTGCCAGTAGCGTAAGGGGGGCCCCCCCCCAAAACATTCAGTACTTC. Its translation is CASSVRGAPPQNIQYF. The gene calls are TRBV19 and TRBJ2-4; the D gene could be TRBD1 or TRBD2 (6 bases each). V was clipped by 6 bases and J by 5 bases, with 20 bases between them. CDR1 is LNHDA, CDR2 SQIVND, per germline (reference sequence). The CDR3 contains 16 residues.

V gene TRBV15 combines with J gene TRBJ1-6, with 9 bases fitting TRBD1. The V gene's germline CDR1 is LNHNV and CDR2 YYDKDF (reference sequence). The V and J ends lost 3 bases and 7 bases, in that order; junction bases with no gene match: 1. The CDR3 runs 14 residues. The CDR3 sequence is CATSSGTGNSPLHF. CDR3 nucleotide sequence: TGTGCCACCAGCAGCGGGACAGGGAATTCACCCCTCCACTTT.

The CDR3 region is CASSSSLATEAFF. CDR3 bases: TGCGCCAGCAGTTCCTCCCTGGCCACTGAAGCTTTCTTT. The chain combines TRBV10-1 with TRBJ1-1; the D is unclear. From germline, CDR1 is WNHNN and CDR2 SYGVQD (reference sequence). The CDR3 loop spans 13 amino acids. Trimming took 5 bases from V and 4 from J, leaving 11 bases between them.

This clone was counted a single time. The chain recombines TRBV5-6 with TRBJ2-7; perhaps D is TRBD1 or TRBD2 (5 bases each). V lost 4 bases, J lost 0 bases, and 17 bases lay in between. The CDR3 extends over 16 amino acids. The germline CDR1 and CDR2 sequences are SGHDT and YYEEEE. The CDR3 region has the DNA TGTGCCAGCAGCCCAGGGTCCGGGACGAGCTCCTACGAGCAGTACGTC. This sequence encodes CASSPGSGTSSYEQYV.

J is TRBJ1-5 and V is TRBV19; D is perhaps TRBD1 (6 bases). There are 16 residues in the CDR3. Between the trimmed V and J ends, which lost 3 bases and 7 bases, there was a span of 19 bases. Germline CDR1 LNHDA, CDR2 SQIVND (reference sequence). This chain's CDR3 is CASSIDWQGIGQPQHF. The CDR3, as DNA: TGTGCCAGTAGTATCGATTGGCAGGGGATCGGACAGCCCCAGCATTTT.

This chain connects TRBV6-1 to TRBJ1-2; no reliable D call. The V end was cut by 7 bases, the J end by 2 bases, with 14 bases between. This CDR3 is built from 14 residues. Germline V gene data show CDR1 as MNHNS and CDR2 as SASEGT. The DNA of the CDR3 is TGTGCCAGCACCTCGACCGGGAACAACTATGGCTACACCTTC. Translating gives CASTSTGNNYGYTF.

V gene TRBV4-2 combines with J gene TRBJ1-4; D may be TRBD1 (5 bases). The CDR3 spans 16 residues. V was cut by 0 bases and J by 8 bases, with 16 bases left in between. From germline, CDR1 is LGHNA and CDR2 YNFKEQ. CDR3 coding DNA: TGTGCCAGCAGCCAAGATCGGGGGGGGGTGCGAGAAAAACTGTTTTTT. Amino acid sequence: CASSQDRGGVREKLFF.

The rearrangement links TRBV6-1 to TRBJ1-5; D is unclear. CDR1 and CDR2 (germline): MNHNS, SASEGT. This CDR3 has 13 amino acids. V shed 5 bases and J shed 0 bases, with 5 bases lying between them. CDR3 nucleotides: TGTGCCAGCAGTCGGTATAGCAATCAGCCCCAGCATTTT. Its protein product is CASSRYSNQPQHF.

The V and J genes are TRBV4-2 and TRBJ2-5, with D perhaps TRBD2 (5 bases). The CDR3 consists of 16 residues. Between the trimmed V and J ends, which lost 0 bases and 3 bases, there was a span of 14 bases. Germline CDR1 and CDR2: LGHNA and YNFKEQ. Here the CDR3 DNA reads TGTGCCAGCAGCCAAGAAGGGCCGGGGAACGAAGAGACCCAGTACTTC. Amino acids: CASSQEGPGNEETQYF.

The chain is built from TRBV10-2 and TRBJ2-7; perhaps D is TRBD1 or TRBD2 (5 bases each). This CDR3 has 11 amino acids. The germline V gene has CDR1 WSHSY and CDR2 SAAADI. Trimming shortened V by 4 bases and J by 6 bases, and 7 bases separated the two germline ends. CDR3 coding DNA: TGCGCCAGCAGTGGGGACCCCGAGCAGTACTTC. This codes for CASSGDPEQYF.

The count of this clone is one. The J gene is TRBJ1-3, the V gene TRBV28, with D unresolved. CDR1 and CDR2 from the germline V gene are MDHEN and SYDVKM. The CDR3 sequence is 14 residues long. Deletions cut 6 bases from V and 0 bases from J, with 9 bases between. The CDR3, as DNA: TGTGCCAGCAGCCCGAGGTCCTCTGGAAACACCATATATTTT. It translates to CASSPRSSGNTIYF.

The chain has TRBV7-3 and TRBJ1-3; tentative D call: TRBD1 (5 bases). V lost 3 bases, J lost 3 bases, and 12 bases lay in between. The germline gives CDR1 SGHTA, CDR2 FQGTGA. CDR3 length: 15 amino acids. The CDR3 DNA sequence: TGTGCCAGCAGCTTCCTCAGGGAAGGTGGAAACACCATATATTTT. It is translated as CASSFLREGGNTIYF.

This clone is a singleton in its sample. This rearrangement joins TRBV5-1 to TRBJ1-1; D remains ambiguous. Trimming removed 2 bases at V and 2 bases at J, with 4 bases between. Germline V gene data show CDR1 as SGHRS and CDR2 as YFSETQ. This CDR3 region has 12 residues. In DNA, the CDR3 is TGCGCCAGCAGCTTTTCCAACACTGAAGCTTTCTTT. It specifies CASSFSNTEAFF.

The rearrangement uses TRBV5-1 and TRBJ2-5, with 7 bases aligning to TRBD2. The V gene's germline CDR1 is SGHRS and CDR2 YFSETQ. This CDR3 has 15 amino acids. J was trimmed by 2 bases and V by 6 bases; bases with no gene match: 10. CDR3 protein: CASTMRLGGQETQYF. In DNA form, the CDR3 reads TGCGCCAGCACCATGAGGCTGGGGGGGCAAGAGACCCAGTACTTC.

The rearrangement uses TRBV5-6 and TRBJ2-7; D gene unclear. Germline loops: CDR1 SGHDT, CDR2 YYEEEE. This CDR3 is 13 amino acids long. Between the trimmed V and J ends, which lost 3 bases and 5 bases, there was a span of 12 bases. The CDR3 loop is CASSYYPTDEQYV. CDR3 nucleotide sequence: TGTGCCAGCAGCTACTATCCAACAGACGAGCAGTACGTC.